Below, 29 T cell receptor beta chains from the same sample are listed, as sequenced in a study of cytomegalovirus exposure and HLA in healthy donors listed by TCRdb under 2017. Preparation of the library involved the immunoSEQ multiplex PCR assay. A mixture of 60 forward primers for TCR Vbeta segments and 13 reverse primers for TCR Jbeta segments was used in the multiplex PCR. TCRdb retrieved this table from immuneACCESS and kept in-frame rearrangements only. Not all clones are present; in checked studies, unresolved V genes account for under half, and no reason is known for the remainder. Across this sample there are approximately 150,000 clones, with around 80% seen only once. The biggest ten clones account for over 9% of the sample. Material: PBMCs. The receptors were gathered from a man younger than 35 in good health and CMV-seropositive.

This clone occurred once. Additional DNA sequences in this sample encode the identical CDR3. The chain links TRBV19 to TRBJ2-6; D is ambiguous. The CDR3 has 14 amino acids. Per germline, CDR1 LNHDA and CDR2 SQIVND (reference sequence). The V end lost 8 bases, the J end lost 1 base, and 9 bases lay between the germline ends. The CDR3 region is CASFKTSGANVLTF. CDR3 DNA: TGTGCCAGTTTTAAGACTTCTGGGGCCAACGTCCTGACTTTC.

Comments on this clone: The identical CDR3 is also encoded by other nucleotide sequences in the sample. This chain links TRBV4-2 with TRBJ2-7, with D perhaps TRBD2 (6 bases). V was shortened by 2 bases and J by 4 bases, with 18 bases between the two germline ends. The V gene's germline CDR1 is LGHNA and CDR2 YNFKEQ. This CDR3 region has 16 residues. The CDR3 loop reads CASSQTSSDTTYEQYF. The CDR3 region has the DNA TGTGCCAGCAGCCAAACTTCTAGCGATACGACATACGAGCAGTACTTC.

The chain is built from TRBV30 and TRBJ1-2; D may be TRBD1 (5 bases). CDR1 and CDR2 (germline): GTSNPN, SVGIG (reference sequence). The CDR3 has 16 amino acids. Trimming took 2 bases from V and 0 from J, leaving 16 bases between them. This CDR3 is CAWSTIRGFANYGYTF. Written as DNA, the CDR3 is TGTGCCTGGAGTACCATAAGGGGTTTTGCTAACTATGGCTACACCTTC.

The chain uses TRBV27 and TRBJ1-2; 8 nucleotides agree with TRBD1. V dropped 4 bases and J dropped 4; count of bases not matched to a gene: 8. The CDR3 runs 15 residues. CDR1 is MNHEY, CDR2 SMNVEV, per germline (reference sequence). The CDR3 region is CASSSQGAGSYGYTF. The CDR3 region has the DNA TGTGCCAGCAGTTCCCAGGGGGCCGGTAGCTATGGCTACACCTTC.

The rearrangement links TRBV30 to TRBJ1-6; 10 bases are a match to TRBD1. Trimming took 3 bases from V and 8 from J; bases not matched to a gene: 10. CDR1 is GTSNPN and CDR2 is SVGIG in the germline V gene (reference sequence). There are 16 residues in the CDR3. In DNA form, the CDR3 reads TGTGCCTGGAGCTATAGGGAGGACAGGGGGGATTCACCCCTCCACTTT. It encodes CAWSYREDRGDSPLHF.

This clone occurred a few times. CDR3 loop: CASSAGDRGLADTQYF. CDR3 DNA: TGTGCCAGCAGCGCCGGGGACAGGGGGCTGGCAGATACGCAGTATTTT. J is TRBJ2-3 and V is TRBV9; 12 nucleotides line up with TRBD1. Germline V gene lookup returns CDR1 SGDLS and CDR2 YYNGEE. V dropped 3 bases and J dropped 4; count of bases not matched to a gene: 6. The CDR3 sequence is 16 residues long.

V gene TRBV29-1 combines with J gene TRBJ1-2; the match to TRBD1 covers 8 bases. Looked up from germline, CDR1 is SQVTM and CDR2 is ANQGSEA. The CDR3 covers 16 residues. Trimming took 1 base from V and 4 from J; bases not matched to a gene: 11. CDR3 nucleotides: TGCAGCGTTGAAGGCGAACTCCCAGGGACAGGCTATGGCTACACCTTC. This sequence encodes CSVEGELPGTGYGYTF.

The rearrangement joins TRBV4-1 to TRBJ1-4, with 8 bases that match TRBD1. This CDR3 is built from 17 residues. Germline V gene lookup returns CDR1 MGHRA and CDR2 YSYEKL. Losses at the gene ends were 6 bases for V and 3 bases for J; bases not matched to a gene: 12. The CDR3 spells CASSLTGATVANEKLFF. The DNA of the CDR3 is TGCGCCAGCAGTCTGACAGGGGCAACGGTGGCTAATGAAAAACTGTTTTTT.

This chain connects TRBV29-1 to TRBJ1-1, with D unresolved. Germline CDR1 is SQVTM and CDR2 is ANQGSEA. The ends were cut back, 7 bases at V and 4 bases at J, with 13 bases in the middle. This CDR3 spans 12 amino acids. CDR3 in DNA: TGCAGCGCCCGTGTAGCGGGCACTGAAGCTTTCTTT. Its protein is CSARVAGTEAFF.

The gene calls are TRBV6-4 and TRBJ2-2; 9 bases are a match to TRBD1. The trim removed 4 bases at V and 7 bases at J, leaving 13 bases unmatched. The CDR3 totals 17 residues. Germline CDR1 reads MRHNA; CDR2 reads SNTAGT. CDR3 sequence reads: CASSGESLQGAHGELFF. The DNA for the CDR3 is TGTGCCAGCAGTGGAGAGTCGCTACAGGGGGCCCACGGGGAGCTGTTTTTT.

J is TRBJ2-7 and V is TRBV2; 8 bases map to TRBD1. V gave up 1 base and J gave up 2 bases; unmatched junction bases: 1. The germline V gene encodes CDR1 SNHLY and CDR2 FYNNEI. This CDR3 spans 14 amino acids. The CDR3 loop reads CASSEDRGTYEQYF. Here the CDR3 DNA reads TGTGCCAGCAGTGAAGACAGGGGGACCTACGAGCAGTACTTC.

The rearrangement links TRBV2 to TRBJ2-5; D uncertain. The CDR3 loop spans 12 amino acids. Trimming cost V 8 bases and J 4 bases, with 11 bases left between them. CDR1 is SNHLY, CDR2 FYNNEI, per germline. CDR3 loop: CASSGSPETQYF. In DNA, the CDR3 is TGTGCCAGCTCGGGTTCACCAGAGACCCAGTACTTC.

V and J are TRBV7-6 and TRBJ2-5, with 11 bases lining up with TRBD2. In germline, CDR1 is SGHVS, CDR2 FNYEAQ. The CDR3 runs to 16 residues. The junction had 4 bases not matched to a gene; V was cut back by 3 bases and J by 1 base. CDR3 loop: CASSFGTSGVQETQYF. The CDR3 bases are TGTGCCAGCAGCTTTGGGACTAGCGGAGTCCAAGAGACCCAGTACTTC.

The chain employs TRBV27 and TRBJ1-2; 12 nucleotides line up with TRBD1. This CDR3 comprises 16 residues. Trimming cost V 2 bases and J 4 bases; bases outside gene matches: 5. Per the germline V gene, CDR1 is MNHEY and CDR2 is SMNVEV (reference sequence). DNA of the CDR3: TGTGCCAGCAGTTTAACCGGGACAGGGGGCAGCTATGGCTACACCTTC. This encodes CASSLTGTGGSYGYTF.

CDR3 region: CASTPGTSGRARPGELFF. The DNA of the CDR3 is TGTGCCAGCACCCCCGGGACTAGCGGGAGGGCCCGTCCCGGGGAGCTGTTTTTT. The chain uses TRBV2 and TRBJ2-2, with 16 nucleotides matching TRBD2. Unmatched junction bases numbered 11, after V lost 7 bases and J lost 6 bases. Looked up from germline, CDR1 is SNHLY and CDR2 is FYNNEI. The CDR3 runs to 18 residues.

The rearrangement uses TRBV29-1 and TRBJ1-2, with no clear D. Trimming left V 3 bases short and J 2 bases short, with 10 bases between. The CDR3 sequence is 13 residues long. Looked up from germline, CDR1 is SQVTM and CDR2 is ANQGSEA. The CDR3 bases are TGCAGCGTTGAGGGCAGCCCGAACTATGGCTACACCTTC. It is translated as CSVEGSPNYGYTF.

This clone was found a few times. The chain joins TRBV27 to TRBJ1-4; TRBD1 is a possible D gene (5 bases). Germline CDR1 is MNHEY and CDR2 is SMNVEV (reference sequence). This CDR3 spans 13 amino acids. Trimming removed 5 bases from V and 13 bases from J, with 17 bases in between. The CDR3 protein is CASSGTGLQGLFF. As DNA, the CDR3 is TGTGCCAGCAGTGGAACGGGACTCCAGGGACTGTTTTTT. The whole variable domain, filled in from reference TRBV27 and TRBJ1-4, reads EAQVTQNPRYLITVTGKKLTVTCSQNMNHEYMSWYRQDPGLGLRQIYYSMNVEVTDKGDVPEGYKVSRKEKRNFPLILESPSPNQTSLYFCASSGTGLQGLFFGSGTQLSVL.

The J gene is TRBJ1-5, the V gene TRBV5-1; D gene ambiguous. Trimming stripped 1 base from V and 2 bases from J, with 7 bases between. This CDR3 spans 14 amino acids. Germline lookup yields CDR1 SGHRS and CDR2 YFSETQ. The CDR3 DNA sequence: TGCGCCAGCAGCTTGAACGGGGGCAATCAGCCCCAGCATTTT. Its translation is CASSLNGGNQPQHF.

The chain carries TRBV30 and TRBJ2-3; a weak D match, TRBD1 (6 bases). With 3 bases removed from V and 0 bases from J, the gap between germline ends came to 10 bases. Germline loops: CDR1 GTSNPN, CDR2 SVGIG (reference sequence). CDR3 length: 14 residues. The CDR3 DNA follows: TGTGCCTGGAGCTGGGGGCGGAGCACAGATACGCAGTATTTT. This sequence encodes CAWSWGRSTDTQYF.

CDR3 in amino acids: CASSPGGGEQFF. In DNA, the CDR3 is TGTGCCAGCAGTCCGGGAGGGGGTGAGCAGTTCTTC. This chain links TRBV6-6 with TRBJ2-1; 8 bases line up with TRBD2. Trimming took 5 bases from V and 9 from J; bases not matched to a gene: 3. CDR1 and CDR2 from the germline V gene are MNHNY and SVGAGI (reference sequence). The CDR3 is 12 amino acids.

The chain joins TRBV6-6 to TRBJ1-2; 7 bases align to TRBD1. The germline CDR1 and CDR2 sequences are MNHNY and SVGAGI (reference sequence). The CDR3 totals 14 residues. V trimming: 2 bases; J trimming: 8 bases; junction bases outside the gene matches: 8. CDR3 DNA: TGTGCCAGCAGTTACCCCAGGGGGTCTGAGGGCTACACCTTC. Translation: CASSYPRGSEGYTF.

J is TRBJ2-7 and V is TRBV18; 9 bases are shared with TRBD2. Germline values: CDR1 KGHSH, CDR2 LQKENI. J gave up 6 bases and V 3 bases, and 9 bases lay outside the gene matches. This CDR3 contains 15 residues. As DNA, the CDR3 is TGTGCCAGCTCACCGGGGACTAGCTCTGGGATCGAGCAGTACTTC. Its protein is CASSPGTSSGIEQYF.

This chain links TRBV28 with TRBJ1-3, with D perhaps matching TRBD1 (6 bases). Per germline, CDR1 MDHEN and CDR2 SYDVKM. The CDR3 spans 19 residues. V dropped 3 bases and J dropped 0 bases, with 21 bases sitting between them. CDR3 sequence: CASSFPRWTVPSSGNTIYF. The CDR3 DNA is TGTGCCAGCAGTTTCCCCAGATGGACAGTCCCTTCCTCTGGAAACACCATATATTTT.

The J gene is TRBJ2-3, the V gene TRBV6-6; 9 positions match TRBD2. Germline CDR1 reads MNHNY; CDR2 reads SVGAGI (reference sequence). Trimming at V came to 6 bases and at J to 0 bases, leaving 4 bases not matched to a gene. This CDR3 spans 15 amino acids. As DNA, the CDR3 is TGTGCCAGCAGCCCGACTAGCGGAAGCACAGATACGCAGTATTTT. Its translation is CASSPTSGSTDTQYF.

This clone has just a few counts. The chain joins TRBV29-1 to TRBJ2-7, with TRBD2 matching 10 bases. V lost 5 bases and J lost 0; bases outside the gene matches: 10. Germline CDR1 and CDR2: SQVTM and ANQGSEA. The CDR3 spans 16 residues. The DNA of the CDR3 is TGCAGCGTTTTACTAGCGGGAAACCTTATCTCCTACGAGCAGTACTTC. It specifies CSVLLAGNLISYEQYF.

The chain couples TRBV28 to TRBJ1-1; TRBD1 matches at 11 bases. The CDR3 extends over 17 amino acids. Germline CDR1 and CDR2: MDHEN and SYDVKM. The J segment lost 1 base and the V segment lost 6 bases, leaving 10 bases of the junction unmatched. Written as DNA, the CDR3 is TGTGCCAGCAGACCATCCGGACAGGGGGCCCGGAACACTGAAGCTTTCTTT. Translated, it gives CASRPSGQGARNTEAFF.

This sequence joins TRBV11-3 and TRBJ1-1, with unresolved D. Trimming left V 5 bases short and J 4 bases short, with 8 bases between. Germline lookup yields CDR1 SGHNT and CDR2 YENEEA. This CDR3 comprises 12 residues. Here the CDR3 reads CASSRTPTEAFF. In DNA, the CDR3 is TGTGCCAGCAGCCGGACTCCCACTGAAGCTTTCTTT.

The V gene is TRBV2, the J gene TRBJ1-1, with TRBD1 as a possible D gene (5 bases). V dropped 2 bases and J dropped 10 bases, with 8 bases sitting between them. CDR3 length equals 11 residues. The V gene's germline CDR1 is SNHLY and CDR2 FYNNEI. The CDR3 nucleotides are TGTGCCAGCAGTGAAAGGGGCGTAGCTTTCTTT. Protein sequence: CASSERGVAFF.

This clone was counted only a few times. A junction boundary mismatches the germline segment, possibly from a read error. This chain joins TRBV4-1 and TRBJ1-1, with a tentative D call TRBD1 (5 bases). From germline, CDR1 is MGHRA and CDR2 YSYEKL. This CDR3 is built from 11 residues. The CDR3 loop reads CASSQGSGHLF. The CDR3 DNA reads as TGCGCCAGCAGCCAAGGGAGTGGACATCTCTTT.